This T cell receptor beta chain appears in the sequencing data of a study of cytomegalovirus exposure and HLA in healthy donors. The CDR3 length is 16 residues. Germline loops: CDR1 SGHNT, CDR2 YYREEE (reference sequence). Trimming at V came to 0 bases and at J to 3 bases, leaving 4 bases not matched to a gene. Primers included in the PCR were 60 Vbeta and 13 Jbeta primers. The method was immunoSEQ multiplex PCR; TCRdb's version includes in-frame clones alone and lacks a portion of them. This sample contains just over 80,000 clones. As to this clone: Its antigen remains unknown.

Study-wide results and limits: There were several of the most significant clusters that appeared linked to common viral pathogens in a later analysis. The presence/absence work took it that sequencing depth was about the same across donors.

This chain uses TRBV5-4 with TRBJ1-2, with TRBD1 matching 11 bases. Sequencing was done on a sample of PBMCs. This clonotype was obtained from a woman aged 25-40 years in good health and CMV-seronegative. The CDR3 bases are TGTGCCAGCAGCTTGGGCCGGGACAGGGGGGACTATGGCTACACCTTC. Its translation is CASSLGRDRGDYGYTF.